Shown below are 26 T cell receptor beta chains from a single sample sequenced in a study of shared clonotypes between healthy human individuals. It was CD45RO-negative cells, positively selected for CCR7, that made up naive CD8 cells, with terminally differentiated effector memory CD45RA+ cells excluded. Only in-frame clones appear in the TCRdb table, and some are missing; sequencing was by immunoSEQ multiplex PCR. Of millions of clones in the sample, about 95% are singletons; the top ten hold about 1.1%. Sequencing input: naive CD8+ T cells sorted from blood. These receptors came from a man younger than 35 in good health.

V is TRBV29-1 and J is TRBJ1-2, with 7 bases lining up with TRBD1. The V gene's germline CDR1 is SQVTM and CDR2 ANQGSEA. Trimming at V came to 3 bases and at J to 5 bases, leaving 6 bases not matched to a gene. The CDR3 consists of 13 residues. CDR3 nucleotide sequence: TGCAGCGTTGAGGCAGGGGGAGGTTATGGCTACACCTTC. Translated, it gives CSVEAGGGYGYTF.

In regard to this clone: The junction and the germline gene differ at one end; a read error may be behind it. The CDR3 DNA sequence: TGTGCTAGCAGCAGCCACTCGGGCGCCAAAAACATTCAGTACTTC. Amino acids: CASSSHSGAKNIQYF. V usage is TRBV7-7 and J usage is TRBJ2-4; D ambiguous. Germline lookup yields CDR1 SSHAT and CDR2 FNYEAQ (reference sequence). This CDR3 contains 15 residues. Filled out from reference TRBV7-7 and TRBJ2-4, the complete variable domain reads GAGVSQSPRYKVTKRGQDVTLRCDPISSHATLYWYQQALGQGPEFLTYFNYEAQPDKSGLPSDRFSAERPEGSISTLTIQRTEQRDSAMYRCASSSHSGAKNIQYFGAGTRLSVL.

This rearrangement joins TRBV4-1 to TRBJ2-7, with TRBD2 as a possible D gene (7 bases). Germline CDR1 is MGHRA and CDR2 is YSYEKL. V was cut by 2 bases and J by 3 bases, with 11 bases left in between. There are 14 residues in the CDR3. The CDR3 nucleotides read TGCGCCAGCAGCCAAAAGGGGGGGGGCTACGAGCAGTACTTC. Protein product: CASSQKGGGYEQYF.

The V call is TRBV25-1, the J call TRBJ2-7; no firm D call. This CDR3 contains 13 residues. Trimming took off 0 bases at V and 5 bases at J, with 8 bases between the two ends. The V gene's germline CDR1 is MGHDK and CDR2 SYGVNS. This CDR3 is CASSEYLVDEQYF. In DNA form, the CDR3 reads TGTGCCAGCAGTGAATATTTGGTGGACGAGCAGTACTTC.

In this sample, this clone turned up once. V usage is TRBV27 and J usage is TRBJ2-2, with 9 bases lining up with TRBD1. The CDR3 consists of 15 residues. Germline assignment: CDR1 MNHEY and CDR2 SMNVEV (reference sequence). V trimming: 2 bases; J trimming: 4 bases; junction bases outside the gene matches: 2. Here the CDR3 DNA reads TGTGCCAGCAGTTTAGGGACAGGGACCACCGGGGAGCTGTTTTTT. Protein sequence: CASSLGTGTTGELFF.

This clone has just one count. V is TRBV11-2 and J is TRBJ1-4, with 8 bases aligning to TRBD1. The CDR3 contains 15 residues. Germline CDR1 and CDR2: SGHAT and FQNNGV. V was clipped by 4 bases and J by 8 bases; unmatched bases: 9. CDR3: CASSSDREGNEKLFF. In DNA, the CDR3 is TGTGCCAGCAGCTCGGACAGGGAGGGTAACGAAAAACTGTTTTTT.

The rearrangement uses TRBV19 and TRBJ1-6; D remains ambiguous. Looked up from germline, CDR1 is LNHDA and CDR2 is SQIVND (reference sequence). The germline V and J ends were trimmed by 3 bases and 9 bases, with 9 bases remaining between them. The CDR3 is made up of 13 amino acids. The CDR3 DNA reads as TGTGCCAGTAGTATGCCTTACGGTTCACCCCTCCACTTT. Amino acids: CASSMPYGSPLHF.

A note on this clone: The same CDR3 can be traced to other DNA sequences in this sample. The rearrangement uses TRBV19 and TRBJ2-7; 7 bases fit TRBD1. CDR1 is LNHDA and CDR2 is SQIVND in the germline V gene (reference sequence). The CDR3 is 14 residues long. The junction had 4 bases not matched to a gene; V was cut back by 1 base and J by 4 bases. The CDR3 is CASSIGQGGYEQYF. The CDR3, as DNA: TGTGCCAGTAGTATAGGACAGGGCGGATACGAGCAGTACTTC.

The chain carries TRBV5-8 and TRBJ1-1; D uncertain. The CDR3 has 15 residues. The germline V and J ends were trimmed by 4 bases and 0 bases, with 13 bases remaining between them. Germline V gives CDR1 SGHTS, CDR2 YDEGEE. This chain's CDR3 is CASSLITLMNTEAFF. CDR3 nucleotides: TGTGCCAGCAGCCTCATTACTCTCATGAACACTGAAGCTTTCTTT.

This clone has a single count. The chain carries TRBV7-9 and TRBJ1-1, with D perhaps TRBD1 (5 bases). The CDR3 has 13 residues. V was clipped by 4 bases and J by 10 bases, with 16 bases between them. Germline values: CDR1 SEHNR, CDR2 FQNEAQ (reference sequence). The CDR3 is CASSYSGAGRAFF. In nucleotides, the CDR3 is TGTGCCAGCAGCTATTCCGGGGCGGGGAGAGCTTTCTTT.

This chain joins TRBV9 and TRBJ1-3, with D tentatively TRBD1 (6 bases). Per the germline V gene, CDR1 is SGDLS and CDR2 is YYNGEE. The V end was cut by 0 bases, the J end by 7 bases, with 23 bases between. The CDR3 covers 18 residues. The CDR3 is CASSVEGEWEGFGNTIYF. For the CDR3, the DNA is TGTGCCAGCAGCGTAGAGGGGGAATGGGAGGGTTTTGGGAACACCATATATTTT.

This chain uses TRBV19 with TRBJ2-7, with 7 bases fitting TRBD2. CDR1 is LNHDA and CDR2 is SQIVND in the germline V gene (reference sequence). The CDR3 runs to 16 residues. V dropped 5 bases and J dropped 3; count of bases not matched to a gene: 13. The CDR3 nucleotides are TGTGCCAGTAGTGGACTCGAGGGAGGGGCAGGCTACGAGCAGTACTTC. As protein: CASSGLEGGAGYEQYF.

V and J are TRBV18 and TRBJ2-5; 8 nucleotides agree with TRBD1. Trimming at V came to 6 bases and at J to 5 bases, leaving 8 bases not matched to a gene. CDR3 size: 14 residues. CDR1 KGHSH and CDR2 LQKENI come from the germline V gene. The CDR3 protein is CASSRTGPGETQYF. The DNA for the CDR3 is TGTGCCAGCTCCCGGACAGGGCCGGGGGAGACCCAGTACTTC.

The CDR3 loop is CASSDRGAETQYF. The CDR3 DNA follows: TGTGCCAGCAGTGACAGGGGCGCAGAGACCCAGTACTTC. This chain connects TRBV2 to TRBJ2-5; TRBD1 is a possible D gene (6 bases). The germline CDR1 and CDR2 sequences are SNHLY and FYNNEI. The CDR3 consists of 13 residues. The V end was cut by 3 bases, the J end by 4 bases, with 9 bases between.

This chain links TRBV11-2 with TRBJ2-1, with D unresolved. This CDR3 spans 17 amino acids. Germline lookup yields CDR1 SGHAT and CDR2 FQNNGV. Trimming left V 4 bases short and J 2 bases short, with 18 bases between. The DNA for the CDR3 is TGTGCCAGCAGCTCCCCAATGGGCGCCAAGGCCTACAATGAGCAGTTCTTC. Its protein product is CASSSPMGAKAYNEQFF.

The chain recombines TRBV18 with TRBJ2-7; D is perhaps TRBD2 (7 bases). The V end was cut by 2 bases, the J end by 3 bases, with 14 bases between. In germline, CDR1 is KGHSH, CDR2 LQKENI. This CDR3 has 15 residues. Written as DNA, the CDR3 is TGTGCCAGCTCACCATCTTGGGAGGGGGACTACGAGCAGTACTTC. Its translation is CASSPSWEGDYEQYF. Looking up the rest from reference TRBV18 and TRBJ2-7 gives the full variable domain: NAGVMQNPRHLVRRRGQEARLRCSPMKGHSHVYWYRQLPEEGLKFMVYLQKENIIDESGMPKERFSAEFPKEGPSILRIQQVVRGDSAAYFCASSPSWEGDYEQYFGPGTRLTVT.

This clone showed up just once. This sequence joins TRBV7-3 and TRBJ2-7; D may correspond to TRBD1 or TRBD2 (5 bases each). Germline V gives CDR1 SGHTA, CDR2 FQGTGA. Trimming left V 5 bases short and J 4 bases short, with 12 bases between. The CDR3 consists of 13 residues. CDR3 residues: CASSPKGPYEQYF. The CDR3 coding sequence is TGTGCCAGCAGCCCCAAGGGACCGTACGAGCAGTACTTC.

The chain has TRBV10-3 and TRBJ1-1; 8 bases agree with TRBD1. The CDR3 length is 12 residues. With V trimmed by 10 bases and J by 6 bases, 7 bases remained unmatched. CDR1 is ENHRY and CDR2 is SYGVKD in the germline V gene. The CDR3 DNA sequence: TGTGCCACGTGGCAGGGGGCAGCTGAAGCTTTCTTT. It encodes CATWQGAAEAFF.

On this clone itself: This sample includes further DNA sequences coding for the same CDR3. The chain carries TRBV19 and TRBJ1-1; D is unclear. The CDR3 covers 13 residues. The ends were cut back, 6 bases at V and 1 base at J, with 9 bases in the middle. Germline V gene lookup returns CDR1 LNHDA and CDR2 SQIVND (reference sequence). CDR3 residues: CASSIEGNTEAFF. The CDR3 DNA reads TGTGCCAGTAGCATTGAGGGGAACACTGAAGCTTTCTTT.

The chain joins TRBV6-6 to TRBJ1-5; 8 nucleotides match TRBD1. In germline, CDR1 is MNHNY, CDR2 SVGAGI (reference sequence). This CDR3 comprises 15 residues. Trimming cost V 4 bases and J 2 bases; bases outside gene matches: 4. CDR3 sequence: CASSLVDRGNQPQHF. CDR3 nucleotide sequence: TGTGCCAGCAGTTTAGTGGACAGGGGCAATCAGCCCCAGCATTTT.

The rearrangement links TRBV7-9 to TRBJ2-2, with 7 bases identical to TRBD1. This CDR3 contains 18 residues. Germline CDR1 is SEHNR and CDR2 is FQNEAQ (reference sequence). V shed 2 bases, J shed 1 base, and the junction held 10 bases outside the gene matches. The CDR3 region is CASSLPEGAGVNTGELFF. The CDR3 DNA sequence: TGTGCCAGCAGCTTACCCGAGGGGGCAGGGGTGAACACCGGGGAGCTGTTTTTT. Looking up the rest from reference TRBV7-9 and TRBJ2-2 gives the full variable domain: DTGVSQNPRHKITKRGQNVTFRCDPISEHNRLYWYRQTLGQGPEFLTYFQNEAQLEKSRLLSDRFSAERPKGSFSTLEIQRTEQGDSAMYLCASSLPEGAGVNTGELFFGEGSRLTVL.

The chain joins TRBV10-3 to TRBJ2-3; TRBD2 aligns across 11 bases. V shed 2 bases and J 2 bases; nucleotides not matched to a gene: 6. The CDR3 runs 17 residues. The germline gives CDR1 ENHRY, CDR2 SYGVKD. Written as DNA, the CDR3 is TGTGCCATCAGTGAGACTAGCGGGGGACTCTACACAGATACGCAGTATTTT. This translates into CAISETSGGLYTDTQYF.

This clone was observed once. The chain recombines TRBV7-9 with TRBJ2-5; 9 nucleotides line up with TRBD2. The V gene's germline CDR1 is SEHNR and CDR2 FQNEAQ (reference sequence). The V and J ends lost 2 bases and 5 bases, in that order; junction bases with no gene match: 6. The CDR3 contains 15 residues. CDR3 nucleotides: TGTGCCAGCAGCTTATCTAGCGGGATGAGGGAGACCCAGTACTTC. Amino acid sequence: CASSLSSGMRETQYF.

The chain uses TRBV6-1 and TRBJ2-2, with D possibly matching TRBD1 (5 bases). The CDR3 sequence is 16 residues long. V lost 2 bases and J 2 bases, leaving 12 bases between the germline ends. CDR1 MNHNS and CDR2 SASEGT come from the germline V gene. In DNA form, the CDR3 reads TGTGCCAGCAGTGAAATGGCAGGGTCAAACACCGGGGAGCTGTTTTTT. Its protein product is CASSEMAGSNTGELFF.

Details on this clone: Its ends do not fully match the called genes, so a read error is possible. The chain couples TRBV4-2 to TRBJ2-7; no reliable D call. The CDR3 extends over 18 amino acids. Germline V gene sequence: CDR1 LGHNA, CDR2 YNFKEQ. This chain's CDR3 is CASSQDMAGPHLSYGQYF. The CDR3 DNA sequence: TGTGCCAGCAGCCAAGATATGGCAGGCCCACACCTCTCCTACGGGCAGTACTTC.

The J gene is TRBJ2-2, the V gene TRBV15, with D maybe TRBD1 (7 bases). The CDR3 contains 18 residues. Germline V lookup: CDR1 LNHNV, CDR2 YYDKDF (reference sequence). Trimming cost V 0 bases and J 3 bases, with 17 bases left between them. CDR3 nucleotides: TGTGCCACCAGCAGAGAAGGGGGCGGGACGAGGGACACCGGGGAGCTGTTTTTT. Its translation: CATSREGGGTRDTGELFF.